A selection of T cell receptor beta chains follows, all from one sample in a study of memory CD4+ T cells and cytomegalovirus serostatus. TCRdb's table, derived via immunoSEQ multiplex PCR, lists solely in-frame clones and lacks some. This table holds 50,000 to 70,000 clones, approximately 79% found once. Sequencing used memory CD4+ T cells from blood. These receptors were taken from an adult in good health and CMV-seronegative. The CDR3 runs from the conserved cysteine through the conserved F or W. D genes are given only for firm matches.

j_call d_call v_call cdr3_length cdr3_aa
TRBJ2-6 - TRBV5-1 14 CASSLASGANVLTF
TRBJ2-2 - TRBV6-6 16 CASRSPRGSSTGELFF
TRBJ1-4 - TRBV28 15 CASSPSGSSNEKLFF
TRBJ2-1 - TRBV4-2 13 CASSQVDPEEQFF
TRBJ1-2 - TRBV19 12 CASGARPYGYTF
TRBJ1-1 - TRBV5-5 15 CASSSPGYGNTEAFF
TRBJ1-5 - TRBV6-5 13 CASSYTGYQPQHF
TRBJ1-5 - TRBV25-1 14 CASSESPWGQPQHF
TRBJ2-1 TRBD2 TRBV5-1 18 CASSLTQGGRGSYNEQFF
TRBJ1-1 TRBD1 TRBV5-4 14 CASSAGQANTEAFF
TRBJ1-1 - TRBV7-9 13 CASSLGGGTEAFF
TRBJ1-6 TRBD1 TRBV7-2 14 CASRNRGYNSPLHF